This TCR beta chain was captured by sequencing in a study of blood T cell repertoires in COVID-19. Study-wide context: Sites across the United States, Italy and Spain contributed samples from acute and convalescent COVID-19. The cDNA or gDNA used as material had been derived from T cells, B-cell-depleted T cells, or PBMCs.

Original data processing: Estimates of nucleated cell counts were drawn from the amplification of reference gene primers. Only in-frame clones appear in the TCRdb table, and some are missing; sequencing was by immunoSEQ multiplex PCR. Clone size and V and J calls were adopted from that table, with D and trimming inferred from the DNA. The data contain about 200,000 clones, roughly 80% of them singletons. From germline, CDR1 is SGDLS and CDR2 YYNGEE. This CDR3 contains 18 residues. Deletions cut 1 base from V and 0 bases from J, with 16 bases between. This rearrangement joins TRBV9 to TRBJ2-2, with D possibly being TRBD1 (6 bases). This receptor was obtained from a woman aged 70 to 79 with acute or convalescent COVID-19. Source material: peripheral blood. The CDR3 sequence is CASSVKQDSRTNTGELFF. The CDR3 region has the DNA TGTGCCAGCAGCGTAAAGCAGGACAGCCGGACGAACACCGGGGAGCTGTTTTTT.